Listed below are T cell receptor beta chains from one sample, sequenced in a study of T-cell reconstitution after alpha-beta-depleted transplantation in children. TCRdb reanalysed the PCR reads using MiXCR and keeps one entry per CDR3 protein. The sample contains fewer than 700,000 distinct CDR3 sequences, around 13% of which appear only once. Sample: PBMCs, mostly from graft donor cells, taken 360 days after TCRalphabeta/CD19-depleted stem cell transplant. These receptors were collected from a male patient younger than 18 who had a stem cell transplant for acute myeloid leukemia, so the T cells may come from the graft donor. Both conserved end residues are part of each CDR3. The order of the fields is J gene, D gene, clone size, V gene, CDR3 protein, CDR3 DNA. D genes are given only for firm matches. Size is omitted from some rows. Given values are once, few, many or a class for expanded clones.

>TRBJ2-7|-|-|TRBV9
CASSSAQTEQYF
TGTGCCAGCAGCTCTGCCCAGACTGAGCAGTACTTC
>TRBJ2-7|TRBD2|few|TRBV4-3
CASSQDLAGGNFYEQYF
TGCGCCAGCAGCCAAGATCTAGCGGGAGGTAATTTTTACGAGCAGTACTTC
>TRBJ2-3|-|-|TRBV5-1
CASSLPGLHTDTQYF
TGCGCCAGCAGTCTTCCGGGACTCCACACAGATACGCAGTATTTT
>TRBJ2-1|TRBD2|few|TRBV20-1
CSAPGTRQHNEQFF
TGCAGTGCGCCCGGGACTAGGCAGCACAATGAGCAGTTCTTC
>TRBJ2-7|TRBD1|few|TRBV7-2
CASSLGDRGFYEQYF
TGTGCCAGCAGCTTAGGGGACAGAGGGTTCTACGAGCAGTACTTC
>TRBJ1-3|-|many|TRBV29-1
CSVALSANTIYF
TGCAGCGTGGCTCTTAGTGCAAACACCATATATTTT
>TRBJ2-1|-|many|TRBV29-1
CSVGPRFF
TGCAGCGTTGGGCCCCGGTTCTTC
>TRBJ2-3|-|-|TRBV5-6
CASSSGTSIIRQYF
TGTGCCAGCAGCTCCGGGACAAGCATAATCAGGCAGTATTTT
>TRBJ2-7|TRBD2|-|TRBV12-3/TRBV12-4
CASSPVAGGPYEQYF
TGTGCCAGCAGCCCCGTAGCGGGAGGACCCTACGAGCAGTACTTC
>TRBJ2-1|TRBD2|-|TRBV19
CASSQGLAVDEQFF
TGTGCCAGTAGTCAAGGACTAGCGGTCGATGAGCAGTTCTTC
>TRBJ2-2|-|-|TRBV7-2
CASSKTGTSNAGELFF
TGTGCCAGCAGCAAAACCGGGACCTCGAACGCCGGGGAGCTGTTTTTT
>TRBJ2-2|-|-|TRBV4-3
CASSQDLWLAVTGELFF
TGCGCCAGCAGCCAAGACCTATGGCTAGCTGTGACCGGGGAGCTGTTTTTT
>TRBJ2-5|-|few|TRBV20-1
CSAYRDGVTQYF
TGCAGTGCTTACCGGGACGGAGTGACCCAGTACTTC
>TRBJ1-2|TRBD1|-|TRBV28
CASSSWGQGTSNYGYTF
TGTGCCAGCAGTTCCTGGGGACAGGGAACCTCTAACTATGGCTACACCTTC
>TRBJ2-3|-|few|TRBV6-5
CASSYAGTYSTDTQYF
TGTGCCAGCAGTTACGCCGGGACTTACTCCACAGATACGCAGTATTTT
>TRBJ2-3|-|few|TRBV29-1
CSVEERHISTDTQYF
TGCAGCGTTGAAGAAAGACATATTAGCACAGATACGCAGTATTTT
>TRBJ2-6|TRBD1|many|TRBV27
CASSLWTGAPGANVLTF
TGTGCCAGCAGTTTATGGACAGGGGCGCCAGGGGCCAACGTCCTGACTTTC
>TRBJ2-1|-|few|TRBV14
CASSQWARSNEQFF
TGTGCCAGCAGCCAATGGGCTAGATCGAATGAGCAGTTCTTC
>TRBJ2-7|-|many|TRBV5-8
CASSLEDPFYSEQYF
TGTGCCAGCAGCTTGGAGGACCCCTTCTACAGCGAGCAGTACTTC
>TRBJ2-3|TRBD1|few|TRBV28
CAIKRTGTDTQYF
TGTGCCATAAAGAGGACAGGGACAGATACGCAGTATTTT
>TRBJ2-7|-|few|TRBV7-2
CASSLEGEGEQYF
TGTGCCAGCAGCTTAGAGGGAGAGGGCGAGCAGTACTTC
>TRBJ2-2|-|few|TRBV20-1
CSARAPGAGNTGELFF
TGCAGTGCTAGAGCCCCCGGCGCGGGAAACACCGGGGAGCTGTTTTTT
>TRBJ1-3|-|few|TRBV29-1
CSVSGGHGNTIYF
TGCAGCGTATCAGGAGGCCATGGAAACACCATATATTTT
>TRBJ1-3|-|-|TRBV5-1
CASSLEPGTGNTIYF
TGCGCCAGCAGCTTGGAGCCAGGGACTGGAAACACCATATATTTT
>TRBJ2-1|TRBD1|many|TRBV18
CASSPQGQYNEQFF
TGTGCCAGCTCACCCCAGGGACAGTACAATGAGCAGTTCTTC
>TRBJ2-5|-|-|TRBV10-3
CAISEFQGETQYF
TGTGCCATCAGTGAGTTTCAGGGAGAGACCCAGTACTTC
>TRBJ2-3|-|-|TRBV5-1
CASSLVIRQLLSTDTQYF
TGCGCCAGCAGCTTGGTAATAAGGCAGCTCTTAAGCACAGATACGCAGTATTTT
>TRBJ2-7|-|many|TRBV5-1
CASSLAAGTIIYEQYF
TGCGCCAGCAGCTTGGCGGCGGGGACGATTATTTACGAGCAGTACTTC
>TRBJ2-7|TRBD2|few|TRBV7-9
CASSLATGTSNYEQYF
TGTGCCAGCAGCTTAGCAACCGGGACTAGTAACTACGAGCAGTACTTC
>TRBJ2-3|-|few|TRBV12-3/TRBV12-4
CASSPKHDTQYF
TGTGCCAGCAGTCCTAAGCATGATACGCAGTATTTT
>TRBJ2-1|TRBD2|-|TRBV7-2
CASSPWREGSYNEQFF
TGTGCCAGCAGCCCCTGGCGGGAGGGTTCCTACAATGAGCAGTTCTTC
>TRBJ2-7|TRBD2|few|TRBV7-2
CASSLLGLADKAYF
TGTGCCAGCAGCTTACTGGGACTAGCGGATAAGGCGTACTTC
>TRBJ2-7|TRBD2|-|TRBV27
CASSLYLPGGGAYEQYF
TGTGCCAGCAGTTTATACCTTCCCGGCGGGGGGGCCTACGAGCAGTACTTC
>TRBJ2-6|-|-|TRBV12-3/TRBV12-4
CASSIPGFGGAGANVLTF
TGTGCCAGCAGTATTCCGGGTTTTGGTGGGGCTGGGGCCAACGTCCTGACTTTC
>TRBJ2-7|-|-|TRBV13
CASSLVRRGPEEQYF
TGTGCCAGCAGCTTAGTACGTAGGGGTCCGGAAGAGCAGTACTTC